The TCR beta chain under discussion was sequenced for a study of spatial heterogeneity in lung cancer. Study-wide results and caveats: Blood showed ubiquitous tumor TCRs more often at resection than at routine follow-up.

As to time point: blood at routine non-recurrence follow-up after resection. Sequencing was performed on whole RNA extracted from tumor and nontumor lung tissue, or from frozen PBMC, and the material was left unsorted. TCRdb reprocessed the 5' RACE reads via MiXCR and lists one record per CDR3 protein. The sample records about 16,000 distinct CDR3 sequences, 5% to 7.5% being singletons. With respect to this clonotype: Its cognate antigen is unknown.

Germline V gene sequence: CDR1 SEHNR, CDR2 FQNEAQ (reference sequence). This CDR3 is built from 13 residues. V lost 5 bases, J lost 5 bases, and 11 bases lay in between. The chain carries TRBV7-9 and TRBJ2-3; D is perhaps TRBD2 (5 bases). Sample: PBMCs, taken at follow-up. The origin of this receptor is a male donor with early-stage non-small cell lung cancer. CDR3 bases: TGTGCCAGCAGCCGCGGGTCCTTAGATACGCAGTATTTT. Translation gives CASSRGSLDTQYF. Drawing the rest from reference TRBV7-9 and TRBJ2-3, the complete variable domain is DTGVSQNPRHKITKRGQNVTFRCDPISEHNRLYWYRQTLGQGPEFLTYFQNEAQLEKSRLLSDRFSAERPKGSFSTLEIQRTEQGDSAMYLCASSRGSLDTQYFGPGTRLTVL.